Shown below are 21 T cell receptor beta chains from a single sample sequenced in a study of blood T cell repertoires in COVID-19. Only in-frame clones appear in the TCRdb table, and some are missing; sequencing was by immunoSEQ multiplex PCR. This sample has more than 150,000 clones, with approximately 86% found just once. The sample comprised peripheral blood. The origin of the receptors is a man aged 60 to 75 with acute or convalescent COVID-19.

The chain links TRBV14 to TRBJ2-1, with 10 bases identical to TRBD1. The V and J ends lost 4 bases and 7 bases, in that order; junction bases with no gene match: 16. The CDR3 is 18 residues long. Germline-derived CDR1 and CDR2 are SGHDN and FVKESK. The CDR3 nucleotides read TGTGCCAGCAGCCGGCGGGGGCCTTCGGGACAGGGGTCGAATGAGCAGTTCTTC. This sequence encodes CASSRRGPSGQGSNEQFF.

This clone was detected once. The chain joins TRBV6-5 to TRBJ1-5, with D hard to call. The CDR3 length is 13 residues. Trimming left V 3 bases short and J 5 bases short, with 8 bases between. Germline assignment: CDR1 MNHEY and CDR2 SVGAGI. CDR3 DNA sequence: TGTGCCAGCAGTTATACGGGGTATCAGCCCCAGCATTTT. Its protein product is CASSYTGYQPQHF.

The chain joins TRBV29-1 to TRBJ2-1; 7 positions match TRBD1. This CDR3 has 14 residues. Germline V gives CDR1 SQVTM, CDR2 ANQGSEA. V was clipped by 8 bases and J by 12 bases; unmatched bases: 19. The CDR3 reads CSSDGTADHYTQFF. CDR3 bases: TGCAGCTCCGATGGGACAGCCGACCATTATACGCAGTTCTTC.

V is TRBV27 and J is TRBJ1-1, with D possibly TRBD1 on 5 matching bases. Trimming removed 2 bases at V and 0 bases at J, with 16 bases between. The germline V gene has CDR1 MNHEY and CDR2 SMNVEV (reference sequence). The CDR3 has 17 residues. The CDR3 DNA follows: TGTGCCAGCAGTTTAAAGCGAGCAGGGCTTATGAACACTGAAGCTTTCTTT. Amino acids: CASSLKRAGLMNTEAFF.

V gene TRBV5-1 combines with J gene TRBJ2-7; the D gene is possibly TRBD1 (6 bases). Germline CDR1 SGHRS, CDR2 YFSETQ. Deletions cut 1 base from V and 0 bases from J, with 11 bases between. This CDR3 spans 15 amino acids. The CDR3 here is CASSLSLGASYEQYF. Here the CDR3 DNA reads TGCGCCAGCAGCTTGAGTCTGGGGGCCTCCTACGAGCAGTACTTC.

In nucleotides, the CDR3 is TGTGCCAGTAGTTTCGGGACTAGCGGGATCCGCAATGAGCAGTTCTTC. It yields the protein CASSFGTSGIRNEQFF. The chain combines TRBV19 with TRBJ2-1; 13 positions agree with TRBD2. CDR1 and CDR2 from the germline V gene are LNHDA and SQIVND (reference sequence). The CDR3 extends over 16 amino acids. Trimming took 5 bases from V and 6 from J; bases not matched to a gene: 7.

The rearrangement links TRBV28 to TRBJ2-7, with no clear D. The CDR3 extends over 14 amino acids. V was cut by 3 bases and J by 2 bases, with 11 bases left in between. CDR1 is MDHEN, CDR2 SYDVKM, per germline. CDR3 DNA: TGTGCCAGCAGTTTCCCCACTGCGCCCTACGAGCAGTACTTC. This sequence encodes CASSFPTAPYEQYF.

The rearrangement joins TRBV7-9 to TRBJ2-3, with TRBD1 identical over 10 bases. Germline CDR1 reads SEHNR; CDR2 reads FQNEAQ (reference sequence). V lost 5 bases, J lost 4 bases, and 6 bases stayed unmatched. This CDR3 is 15 amino acids long. The CDR3, as DNA: TGTGCCAGCAGCCCCGGGACAGGGGTATCAGATACGCAGTATTTT. Amino acids: CASSPGTGVSDTQYF.

This sequence joins TRBV7-9 and TRBJ1-2, with TRBD1 matching 7 bases. Trimming cost V 4 bases and J 8 bases; bases outside gene matches: 13. In germline, CDR1 is SEHNR, CDR2 FQNEAQ (reference sequence). This CDR3 has 15 amino acids. CDR3 nucleotide sequence: TGTGCCAGCAGCTCCCCGTCGGAGGGGGCGATGGGCTACACCTTC. As protein: CASSSPSEGAMGYTF.

The rearrangement joins TRBV3-1 (or the pseudogene TRBV3-2) to TRBJ2-7; D remains ambiguous. This CDR3 spans 13 amino acids. Trimming took off 4 bases at V and 0 bases at J, with 7 bases between the two ends. From germline, CDR1 is LGHDT and CDR2 YNNKEL (reference sequence). In nucleotides, the CDR3 is TGTGCCAGCAGCCCTCGTCTCTCCTACGAGCAGTACTTC. Translated, it gives CASSPRLSYEQYF.

The rearrangement joins TRBV5-1 to TRBJ1-3; 10 bases line up with TRBD1. V was clipped by 6 bases and J by 0 bases; unmatched bases: 9. There are 17 residues in the CDR3. Germline V gene data show CDR1 as SGHRS and CDR2 as YFSETQ. CDR3 coding DNA: TGCGCCAGCACCGGCGGGACAGGGGTTCCCTCTGGAAACACCATATATTTT. It codes for CASTGGTGVPSGNTIYF.

The chain combines TRBV3-1 (or the pseudogene TRBV3-2) with TRBJ2-5; D possibly corresponds to TRBD2 (6 bases). From germline, CDR1 is LGHDT and CDR2 YNNKEL (reference sequence). V lost 3 bases and J lost 4, with 9 bases in between. There are 13 residues in the CDR3. The DNA of the CDR3 is TGTGCCAGCAGCCAGACCGGGGGAGAGACCCAGTACTTC. Translated, it gives CASSQTGGETQYF.

The chain is built from TRBV6-5 and TRBJ2-7; TRBD1 might be the D (5 bases). The CDR3 is 13 amino acids. V shed 7 bases and J shed 6 bases, with 16 bases lying between them. Germline V gene lookup returns CDR1 MNHEY and CDR2 SVGAGI. CDR3 coding DNA: TGTGCCAGCACATTAGGGGCCAGAGCCGAGCAGTACTTC. As protein: CASTLGARAEQYF.

The chain has TRBV24-1 and TRBJ1-2, with D unclear. Germline V gene lookup returns CDR1 KGHDR and CDR2 SFDVKD. This CDR3 has 13 amino acids. The V and J ends lost 4 bases and 7 bases respectively, with 12 bases between them. This CDR3 reads CATSDPAYSGYTF. The CDR3 coding sequence is TGTGCCACCAGTGACCCCGCGTATTCTGGCTACACCTTC.

The chain employs TRBV6-5 and TRBJ1-3; 7 nucleotides line up with TRBD1. The CDR3 runs to 14 residues. The trim removed 8 bases at V and 3 bases at J, leaving 7 bases unmatched. Germline V gene lookup returns CDR1 MNHEY and CDR2 SVGAGI. CDR3 nucleotide sequence: TGTGCCAGCCGACCCAGGGGGTTTGGAAACACCATATATTTT. Translation gives CASRPRGFGNTIYF.

Here the CDR3 DNA reads TGCAGCGTTGAAGTCCCCCGACCGGGGGCCTACGAGCAGTACTTC. Its translation is CSVEVPRPGAYEQYF. This chain joins TRBV29-1 and TRBJ2-7, with D possibly being TRBD2 (6 bases). This CDR3 has 15 amino acids. The V end lost 1 base, the J end lost 2 bases, and 15 bases lay between the germline ends. CDR1 and CDR2 (germline): SQVTM, ANQGSEA.

The chain is built from TRBV11-2 and TRBJ2-3; 14 bases align to TRBD2. The CDR3 length is 17 residues. After removal of 5 bases from V and 4 bases from J, the junction contained 8 bases not matched to a gene. Germline V CDR1 and CDR2: SGHAT, FQNNGV. The CDR3 coding sequence is TGTGCCAGCAGCCCGAGACTAGCGGGAGGGCCCCCAGATACGCAGTATTTT. Amino acids: CASSPRLAGGPPDTQYF.

This chain uses TRBV5-4 with TRBJ2-1, with 11 bases matching TRBD2. V lost 7 bases, J lost 7 bases, and 10 bases stayed unmatched. CDR3 length: 15 residues. Germline V gene data show CDR1 as SGHNT and CDR2 as YYREEE (reference sequence). The CDR3 region is CASGFTSGSGNEQFF. CDR3 in DNA: TGTGCCAGCGGGTTCACTAGCGGGAGTGGGAATGAGCAGTTCTTC.

V gene TRBV7-9 combines with J gene TRBJ2-5, with 7 bases matching TRBD1. From germline, CDR1 is SEHNR and CDR2 FQNEAQ (reference sequence). The CDR3 has 15 residues. The J segment lost 3 bases and the V segment lost 1 base, leaving 5 bases of the junction unmatched. CDR3 loop: CASSLDRGMEETQYF. CDR3 coding DNA: TGTGCCAGCAGCTTAGACAGGGGAATGGAAGAGACCCAGTACTTC.

The chain recombines TRBV10-2 with TRBJ1-2; a possible D gene is TRBD1 (6 bases). The CDR3 is 13 amino acids. Germline-derived CDR1 and CDR2 are WSHSY and SAAADI. Trimming pared 4 bases from V and 4 bases from J, leaving 10 bases between. The CDR3 DNA follows: TGCGCCAGCAGTGTAGGCAGGGGCTATGGCTACACCTTC. This encodes CASSVGRGYGYTF.

V gene TRBV28 combines with J gene TRBJ1-3; the D is unclear. There are 15 residues in the CDR3. In germline, CDR1 is MDHEN, CDR2 SYDVKM. Trimming stripped 3 bases from V and 2 bases from J, with 11 bases between. This CDR3 reads CASSFLSRPGNTIYF. CDR3 in DNA: TGTGCCAGCAGTTTCTTGTCCAGGCCTGGAAACACCATATATTTT.